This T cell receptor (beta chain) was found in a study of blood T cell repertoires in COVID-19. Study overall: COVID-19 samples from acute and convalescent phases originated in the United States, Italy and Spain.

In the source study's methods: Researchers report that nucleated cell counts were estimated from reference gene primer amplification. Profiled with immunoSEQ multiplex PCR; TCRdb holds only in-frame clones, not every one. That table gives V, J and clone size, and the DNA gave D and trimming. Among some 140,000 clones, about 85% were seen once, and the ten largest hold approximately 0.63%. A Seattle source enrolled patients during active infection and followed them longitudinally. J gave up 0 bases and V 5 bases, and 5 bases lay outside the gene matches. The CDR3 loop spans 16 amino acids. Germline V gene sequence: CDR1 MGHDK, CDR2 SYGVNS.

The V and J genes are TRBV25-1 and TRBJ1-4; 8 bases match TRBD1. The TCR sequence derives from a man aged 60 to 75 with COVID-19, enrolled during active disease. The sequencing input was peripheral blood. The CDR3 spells CASSTGQGATNEKLFF. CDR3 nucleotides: TGTGCCAGCAGTACTGGACAGGGTGCAACTAATGAAAAACTGTTTTTT.